The rows below give T cell receptor beta chains drawn from one sample of a study of cytomegalovirus exposure and HLA in healthy donors. Assay used: immunoSEQ multiplex PCR; TCRdb lists only in-frame clones, some missing. The data contain 110,000 or so clones, more than 70% of them singletons. Sample: PBMCs. These TCRs come from a man younger than 30 in good health and CMV-seronegative. The CDR3 runs from the conserved cysteine through the conserved F or W. A D gene is named only where the DNA matches it firmly. Clone size, where shown, is once, few, many, or a class for clones that have expanded.

D gene | J gene | clone size | V gene | CDR3 protein | CDR3 DNA
TRBD1 | TRBJ2-7 | - | TRBV5-4 | CASSSGQGSYEQYF | TGTGCCAGCAGCTCGGGACAGGGTTCCTACGAGCAGTACTTC
- | TRBJ1-5 | - | TRBV6-1 | CASSEGGHDQPQHF | TGTGCCAGCAGTGAAGGGGGGCACGATCAGCCCCAGCATTTT
TRBD1 | TRBJ1-5 | - | TRBV28 | CASRHRDRGKQPQHF | TGTGCCAGCAGACACCGGGACAGGGGGAAACAGCCCCAGCATTTT
- | TRBJ1-2 | once | TRBV5-5 | CASSLGGHNYGYTF | TGTGCCAGCAGCTTGGGGGGCCATAACTATGGCTACACCTTC
TRBD2 | TRBJ2-7 | - | TRBV7-9 | CASSPKTSGRTYEQYF | TGTGCCAGCAGCCCGAAAACTAGCGGGCGAACCTACGAGCAGTACTTC
- | TRBJ2-2 | - | TRBV7-7 | CASSLLGRNTGELFF | TGTGCCAGCAGCTTATTGGGCAGAAACACCGGGGAGCTGTTTTTT
TRBD1 | TRBJ2-1 | - | TRBV6-4 | CASSDSGTGKPHEQFF | TGTGCCAGCAGTGACTCGGGGACAGGGAAACCCCATGAGCAGTTCTTC
- | TRBJ2-7 | - | TRBV28 | CASSFARTTGAYEQYF | TGTGCCAGCAGTTTTGCTCGGACAACCGGTGCCTACGAGCAGTACTTC
- | TRBJ1-2 | - | TRBV6-1 | CASSVQWQGNYGYTF | TGTGCCAGCAGTGTCCAGTGGCAGGGGAACTATGGCTACACCTTC
TRBD2 | TRBJ2-7 | - | TRBV11-2 | CASRSTSGRNYEQYF | TGTGCCAGCAGATCTACTAGCGGGAGGAACTACGAGCAGTACTTC
- | TRBJ1-2 | - | TRBV5-3 | CARSLVYGRGYGYTF | TGTGCCAGAAGCTTGGTTTACGGAAGGGGCTATGGCTACACCTTC
TRBD1 | TRBJ1-1 | once | TRBV5-1 | CASRNGQGAQNTEAFF | TGCGCCAGCAGAAATGGACAGGGGGCCCAAAACACTGAAGCTTTCTTT
TRBD2 | TRBJ2-7 | - | TRBV5-6 | CASRNLAGQQYF | TGTGCCAGCAGAAATCTAGCGGGGCAGCAGTACTTC
TRBD1 | TRBJ1-2 | - | TRBV28 | CASTPPTGLNYGYTF | TGTGCCAGCACCCCCCCGACAGGGCTTAACTATGGCTACACCTTC
- | TRBJ2-5 | - | TRBV15 | CATSRQGMETQYF | TGTGCCACCAGCAGACAGGGGATGGAGACCCAGTACTTC
- | TRBJ1-1 | - | TRBV7-8 | CASSPTQLSGEAFF | TGTGCCAGCAGCCCGACCCAATTAAGCGGGGAAGCTTTCTTT
TRBD1 | TRBJ1-4 | - | TRBV18 | CASSPSGQGAEKLFF | TGTGCCAGCTCACCATCCGGACAGGGGGCTGAAAAACTGTTTTTT
- | TRBJ1-5 | - | TRBV4-1 | CASSREAGLLSNQPQHF | TGCGCCAGCAGCCGAGAAGCAGGGCTTCTGAGCAATCAGCCCCAGCATTTT